One sample yielded the 15 T cell receptor beta chains listed below, sequenced in a study of beta chain features in type 1 diabetes. Their cognate antigens are unknown. Study observations and caveats: In every one of the four CD4+ subsets, TCRB CDR3s were moderately but significantly shorter in Type 1 diabetes patients.

The study reverse transcribed the entire isolated RNA, so it sequenced expressed TCRB transcripts. Data came from immunoSEQ multiplex PCR; TCRdb stores just in-frame clones and leaves some out. The sample has roughly 290,000 clones, approximately 16% seen once. Sequences were obtained from naive CD4+ T cells from blood. The receptors originated from a man aged 18 to 30 with type 1 diabetes.

This clone was observed a few times. This chain links TRBV7-9 with TRBJ2-7, with no clear D. Germline values: CDR1 SEHNR, CDR2 FQNEAQ (reference sequence). The CDR3 is made up of 16 amino acids. The V gene lost 5 bases and the J gene lost 0 bases, with 17 bases spanning the gap. As DNA, the CDR3 is TGTGCCAGCAGCCCTACGCGAGGCTCACTCTCCTACGAGCAGTACTTC. It is translated as CASSPTRGSLSYEQYF.

This clone occurred a few times. The DNA for the CDR3 is TGTGCCAGTAGTGATCGAGGACTAGCGATAGACGAGCAGTACTTC. This sequence encodes CASSDRGLAIDEQYF. The chain has TRBV19 and TRBJ2-7; TRBD2 matches 9 bases. The CDR3 is 15 residues long. V gave up 5 bases and J gave up 5 bases; unmatched junction bases: 10. The germline gives CDR1 LNHDA, CDR2 SQIVND (reference sequence).

Points on this clone: Distinct nucleotide sequences in the sample also encode this CDR3. The chain couples TRBV30 to TRBJ2-3; TRBD2 matches 9 bases. Per germline, CDR1 GTSNPN and CDR2 SVGIG (reference sequence). The CDR3 is 14 amino acids. The V gene end was trimmed by 0 bases and the J gene end by 4 bases; junction bases not matched to a gene: 2. DNA of the CDR3: TGTGCCTGGAGTGTCTCTAGCGGGGCAGATACGCAGTATTTT. Residues: CAWSVSSGADTQYF.

The J gene is TRBJ2-3, the V gene TRBV27; 7 bases line up with TRBD1. CDR1 and CDR2 (germline): MNHEY, SMNVEV (reference sequence). V lost 5 bases to trimming and J lost 1 base; unmatched junction nucleotides: 3. This CDR3 has 14 residues. This chain's CDR3 is CASSITGGTDTQYF. CDR3 bases: TGTGCCAGCAGTATAACAGGGGGCACAGATACGCAGTATTTT.

This clone was seen just once. The chain carries TRBV25-1 and TRBJ2-7; 7 bases are a match to TRBD1. The V gene's germline CDR1 is MGHDK and CDR2 SYGVNS. The CDR3 extends over 14 amino acids. V shed 4 bases and J 1 base; nucleotides not matched to a gene: 4. The CDR3, as DNA: TGTGCCAGCAGTGCCTACAGGGGATCCTACGAGCAGTACTTC. This translates into CASSAYRGSYEQYF.

The sample holds one count of this clone. One end of the junction fails to match germline, which may point to a read error. This same CDR3 is encoded by further DNA sequences in the sample. V usage is TRBV20-1 and J usage is TRBJ1-5; no reliable D call. The CDR3 covers 11 residues. Germline CDR1 DFQATT, CDR2 SNEGSKA (reference sequence). CDR3 nucleotide sequence: TGCAGTGTCGAGGGAGGCGGGCCCCAACATTTT. Amino acids: CSVEGGGPQHF.

This clone turned up a few times. This chain connects TRBV7-9 to TRBJ2-7; 8 positions agree with TRBD2. Trimming cost V 4 bases and J 4 bases; bases outside gene matches: 12. Germline V gene lookup returns CDR1 SEHNR and CDR2 FQNEAQ (reference sequence). This CDR3 comprises 16 residues. The CDR3 nucleotides are TGTGCCAGCAGCTCGTGGGGGCTAGCGGGCCGGTACGAGCAGTACTTC. Protein: CASSSWGLAGRYEQYF. The variable domain in full, with the rest retrieved from reference TRBV7-9 and TRBJ2-7, is DTGVSQNPRHKITKRGQNVTFRCDPISEHNRLYWYRQTLGQGPEFLTYFQNEAQLEKSRLLSDRFSAERPKGSFSTLEIQRTEQGDSAMYLCASSSWGLAGRYEQYFGPGTRLTVT.

This clone has more than one count but fewer than ten. V is TRBV5-1 and J is TRBJ2-7; tentative D call: TRBD2 (6 bases). Germline V CDR1 and CDR2: SGHRS, YFSETQ. The CDR3 extends over 15 amino acids. With 6 bases removed from V and 5 bases from J, the gap between germline ends came to 21 bases. The CDR3 here is CASKFRAGRGDEQYF. The DNA for the CDR3 is TGCGCCAGCAAATTCAGGGCGGGGAGAGGCGACGAGCAGTACTTC.

The chain couples TRBV5-1 to TRBJ2-5; 9 bases are shared with TRBD1. Germline V gives CDR1 SGHRS, CDR2 YFSETQ. After removal of 4 bases from V and 9 bases from J, the junction contained 13 bases not matched to a gene. The CDR3 has 15 residues. CDR3 in amino acids: CASSATGGTGRAQYF. Written as DNA, the CDR3 is TGCGCCAGCAGCGCAACAGGGGGGACAGGGAGGGCCCAGTACTTC.

This clone was seen a handful of times. This chain joins TRBV4-2 and TRBJ2-1, with 13 bases lining up with TRBD2. This CDR3 has 15 residues. V was pared by 4 bases and J by 5 bases, with 2 bases of the junction left unmatched. The germline V gene encodes CDR1 LGHNA and CDR2 YNFKEQ. The CDR3 spells CASSLGTSGDNEQFF. Here the CDR3 DNA reads TGTGCCAGCAGCCTAGGGACTAGCGGGGACAATGAGCAGTTCTTC.

The V call is TRBV7-2, the J call TRBJ2-1, with D possibly TRBD2 on 5 matching bases. From germline, CDR1 is SGHTA and CDR2 FQGNSA. V lost 0 bases and J 4 bases, leaving 10 bases between the germline ends. The CDR3 sequence is 15 residues long. CDR3 sequence: CASSLAHGIYNEQFF. CDR3 nucleotides: TGTGCCAGCAGCTTAGCGCACGGGATTTACAATGAGCAGTTCTTC.

Regarding this clone: Other DNA sequences in the same sample also yield this CDR3. The chain combines TRBV18 with TRBJ2-3; 12 bases align to TRBD2. Losses at the gene ends were 3 bases for V and 0 bases for J; bases not matched to a gene: 1. The CDR3 is 16 amino acids. Germline lookup yields CDR1 KGHSH and CDR2 LQKENI. The CDR3 here is CASSPLAGGSTDTQYF. DNA of the CDR3: TGTGCCAGCTCACCTCTAGCGGGAGGGAGCACAGATACGCAGTATTTT.

The chain links TRBV7-9 to TRBJ2-5; tentative D call: TRBD2 (7 bases). The CDR3 extends over 13 amino acids. V was cut by 7 bases and J by 3 bases, with 12 bases left in between. The germline V gene has CDR1 SEHNR and CDR2 FQNEAQ (reference sequence). As DNA, the CDR3 is TGTGCCAGCATCCGGGGGGCAGAAGAGACCCAGTACTTC. It encodes CASIRGAEETQYF.

Only a few counts were recorded for this clone. Other DNA sequences in this sample translate to the same CDR3. V and J are TRBV19 and TRBJ2-5; a weak D match, TRBD2 (6 bases). Trimming removed 2 bases from V and 2 bases from J, with 6 bases in between. This CDR3 contains 13 residues. From germline, CDR1 is LNHDA and CDR2 SQIVND (reference sequence). The CDR3 DNA sequence: TGTGCCAGTAGTATACGGGGGCAAGAGACCCAGTACTTC. This translates into CASSIRGQETQYF.

This rearrangement joins TRBV6-6 to TRBJ1-5; 7 bases agree with TRBD1. This CDR3 contains 16 residues. CDR1 and CDR2 (germline): MNHNY, SVGAGI (reference sequence). The V gene end was trimmed by 6 bases and the J gene end by 0 bases; junction bases not matched to a gene: 8. In DNA, the CDR3 is TGTGCCAGCAGCCGGAGACAGGGCTATAGCAATCAGCCCCAGCATTTT. Translation: CASSRRQGYSNQPQHF.